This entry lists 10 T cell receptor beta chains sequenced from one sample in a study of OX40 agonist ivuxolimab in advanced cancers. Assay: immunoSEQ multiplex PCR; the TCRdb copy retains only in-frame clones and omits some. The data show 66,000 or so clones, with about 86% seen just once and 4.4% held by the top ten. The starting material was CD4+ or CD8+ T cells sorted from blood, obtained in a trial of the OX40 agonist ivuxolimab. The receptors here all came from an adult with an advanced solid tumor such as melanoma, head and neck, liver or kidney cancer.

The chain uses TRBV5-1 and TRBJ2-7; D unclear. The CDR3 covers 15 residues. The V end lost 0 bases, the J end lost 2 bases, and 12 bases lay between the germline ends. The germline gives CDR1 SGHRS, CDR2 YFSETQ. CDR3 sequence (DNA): TGCGCCAGCAGCTTGGCGCCAGAGAGAACCTACGAGCAGTACTTC. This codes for CASSLAPERTYEQYF.

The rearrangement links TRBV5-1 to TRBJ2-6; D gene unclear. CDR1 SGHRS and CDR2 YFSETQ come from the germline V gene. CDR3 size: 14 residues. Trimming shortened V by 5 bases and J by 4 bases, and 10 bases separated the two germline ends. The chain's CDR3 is CASRRLGGANVLTF. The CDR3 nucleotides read TGCGCCAGCAGGCGACTGGGAGGGGCCAACGTCCTGACTTTC. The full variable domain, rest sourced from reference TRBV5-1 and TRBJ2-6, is KAGVTQTPRYLIKTRGQQVTLSCSPISGHRSVSWYQQTPGQGLQFLFEYFSETQRNKGNFPGRFSGRQFSNSRSEMNVSTLELGDSALYLCASRRLGGANVLTFGAGSRLTVL.

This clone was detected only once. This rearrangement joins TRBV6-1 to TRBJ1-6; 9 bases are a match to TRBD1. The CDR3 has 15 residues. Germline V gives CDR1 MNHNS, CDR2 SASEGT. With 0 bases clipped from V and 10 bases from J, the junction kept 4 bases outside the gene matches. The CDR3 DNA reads TGTGCCAGCAGTGAAGCTGGACAGGGGAACTCACCCCTCCACTTT. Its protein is CASSEAGQGNSPLHF.

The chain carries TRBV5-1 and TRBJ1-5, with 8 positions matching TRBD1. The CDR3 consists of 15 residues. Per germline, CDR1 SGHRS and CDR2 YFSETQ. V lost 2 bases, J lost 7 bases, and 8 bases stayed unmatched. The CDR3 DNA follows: TGCGCCAGCAGCTTAAGGCCAGGGGGCGAACAGCCCCAGCATTTT. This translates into CASSLRPGGEQPQHF.

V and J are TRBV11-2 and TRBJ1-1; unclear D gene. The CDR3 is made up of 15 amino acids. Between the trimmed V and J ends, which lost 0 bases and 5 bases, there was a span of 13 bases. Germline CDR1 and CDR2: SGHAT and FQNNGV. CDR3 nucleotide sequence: TGTGCCAGCAGCTTAGATTGGGCCGGGAGGACTGAAGCTTTCTTT. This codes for CASSLDWAGRTEAFF. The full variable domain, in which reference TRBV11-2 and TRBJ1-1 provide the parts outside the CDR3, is EAGVAQSPRYKIIEKRQSVAFWCNPISGHATLYWYQQILGQGPKLLIQFQNNGVVDDSQLPKDRFSAERLKGVDSTLKIQPAKLEDSAVYLCASSLDWAGRTEAFFGQGTRLTVV.

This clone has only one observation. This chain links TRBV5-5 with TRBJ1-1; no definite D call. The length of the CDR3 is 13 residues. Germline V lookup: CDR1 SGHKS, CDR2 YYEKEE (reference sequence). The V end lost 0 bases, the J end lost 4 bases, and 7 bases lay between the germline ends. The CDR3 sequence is CASSLGGSTEAFF. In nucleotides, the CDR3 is TGTGCCAGCAGCTTGGGAGGTAGCACTGAAGCTTTCTTT.

CDR3 loop: CASSLGLPGNTIYF. The DNA of the CDR3 is TGCGCCAGCAGCCTGGGACTTCCTGGAAACACCATATATTTT. This rearrangement joins TRBV5-1 to TRBJ1-3, with D tentatively TRBD1 (5 bases). V lost 4 bases to trimming and J lost 2 bases, with 10 bases between them. This CDR3 has 14 residues. The germline CDR1 and CDR2 sequences are SGHRS and YFSETQ.

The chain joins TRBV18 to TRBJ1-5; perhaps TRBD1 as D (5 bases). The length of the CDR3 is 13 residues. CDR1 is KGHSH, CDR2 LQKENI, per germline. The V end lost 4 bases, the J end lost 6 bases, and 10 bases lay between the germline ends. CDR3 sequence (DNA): TGTGCCAGCTCACTAGACAGTATTCAGCCCCAGCATTTT. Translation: CASSLDSIQPQHF.

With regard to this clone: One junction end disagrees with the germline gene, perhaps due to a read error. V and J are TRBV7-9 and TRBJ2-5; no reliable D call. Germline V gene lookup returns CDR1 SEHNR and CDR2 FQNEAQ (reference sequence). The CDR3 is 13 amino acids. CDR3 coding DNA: TGTGCCAGCAACTTAGGGTCACAAGAGACCCAGTACTTC. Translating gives CASNLGSQETQYF.

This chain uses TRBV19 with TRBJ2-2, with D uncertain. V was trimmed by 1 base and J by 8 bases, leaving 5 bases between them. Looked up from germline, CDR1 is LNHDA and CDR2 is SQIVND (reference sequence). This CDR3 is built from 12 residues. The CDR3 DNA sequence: TGTGCCAGTAGTATAGGAGTTGGGGAGCTGTTTTTT. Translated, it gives CASSIGVGELFF. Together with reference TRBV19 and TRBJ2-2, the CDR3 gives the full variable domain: DGGITQSPKYLFRKEGQNVTLSCEQNLNHDAMYWYRQDPGQGLRLIYYSQIVNDFQKGDIAEGYSVSREKKESFPLTVTSAQKNPTAFYLCASSIGVGELFFGEGSRLTVL.